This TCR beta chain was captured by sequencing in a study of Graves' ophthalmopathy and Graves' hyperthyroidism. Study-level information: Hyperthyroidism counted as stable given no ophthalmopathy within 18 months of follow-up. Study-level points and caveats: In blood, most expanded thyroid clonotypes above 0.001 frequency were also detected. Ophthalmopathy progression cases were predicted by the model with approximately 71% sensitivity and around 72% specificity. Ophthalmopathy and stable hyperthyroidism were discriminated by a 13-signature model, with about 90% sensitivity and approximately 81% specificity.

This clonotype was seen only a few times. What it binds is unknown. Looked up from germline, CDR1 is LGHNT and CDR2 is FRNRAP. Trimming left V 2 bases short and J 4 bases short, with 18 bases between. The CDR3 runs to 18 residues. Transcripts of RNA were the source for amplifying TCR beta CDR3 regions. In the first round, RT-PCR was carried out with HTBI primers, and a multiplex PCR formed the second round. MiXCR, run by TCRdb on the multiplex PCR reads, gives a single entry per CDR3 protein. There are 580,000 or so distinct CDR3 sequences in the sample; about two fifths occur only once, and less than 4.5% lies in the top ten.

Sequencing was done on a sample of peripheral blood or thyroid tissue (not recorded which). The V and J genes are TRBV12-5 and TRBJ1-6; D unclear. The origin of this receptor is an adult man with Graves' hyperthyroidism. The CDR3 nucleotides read TGTGCTAGTGGTTTGATCATCCGGGGATCCCGATATAATTCACCCCTCCACTTT. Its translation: CASGLIIRGSRYNSPLHF.